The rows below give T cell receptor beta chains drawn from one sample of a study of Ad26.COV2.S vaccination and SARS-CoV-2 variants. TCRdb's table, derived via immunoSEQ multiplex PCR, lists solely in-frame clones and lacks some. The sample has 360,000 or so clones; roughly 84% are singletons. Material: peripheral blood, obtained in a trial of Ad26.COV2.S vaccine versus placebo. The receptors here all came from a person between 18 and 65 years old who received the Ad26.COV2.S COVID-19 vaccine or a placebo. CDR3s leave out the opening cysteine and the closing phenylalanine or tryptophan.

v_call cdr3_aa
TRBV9 ASSVGTSGSTDTQY
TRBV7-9 ASSPMANYGYT
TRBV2 ASSEAPGSMDTEAF
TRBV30 AWIQRVDSGYT
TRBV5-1 ASSSWTGGFYEQY
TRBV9 ASSVGVPLADTQY
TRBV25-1 ASSGSSGEAEAF
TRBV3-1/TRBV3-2 ASSQDEGFRVGEQY
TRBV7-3 ASKPQGVGNTEAF
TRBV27 ASSIGTSGETQY
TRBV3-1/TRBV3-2 ASSTGQGRFGYT
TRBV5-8 ASSFGTLNTEAF
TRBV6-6 ASSYRTAEDPGYT
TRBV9 ASSPGQGLAEAF
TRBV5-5 ASSSRTGTTYEQY
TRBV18 ASSPEGQGATEAF
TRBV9 ASGGFGELF
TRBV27 ASSESDRGSTDTQY
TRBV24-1 ATSDLGEETQY
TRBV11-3 ASSLDASMNEQF
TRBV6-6 ASSYPQYEQY
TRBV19 ASSIDGRGETQY
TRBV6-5 ASSYDRGRFTEAF
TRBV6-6 ASSYRAIPPEQY
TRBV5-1 ASSSSLGRNTEAF
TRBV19 ASSMSVGPDTQY
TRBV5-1 ASSPGEPSGNTIY
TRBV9 ASSERDSPYEQY
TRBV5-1 ASSFSGGSTNEKLF
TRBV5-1 ASSDTGLSGYYEQY